One sample yielded the 8 T cell receptor beta chains listed below, sequenced in a study of cytomegalovirus exposure and HLA in healthy donors. Primers for the PCR totalled 60 Vbeta and 13 Jbeta. Sequencing was performed with immunoSEQ multiplex PCR; in TCRdb, only in-frame clones are kept and a portion is missing. This table has around 200,000 clones, over 70% appearing once. The sequenced sample consisted of PBMCs. Receptors were obtained from a male donor in good health and CMV-seronegative.

This clone was observed a single time. The V call is TRBV9, the J call TRBJ2-3; the D is unclear. This CDR3 contains 16 residues. V lost 4 bases, J lost 4 bases, and 19 bases lay in between. Per germline, CDR1 SGDLS and CDR2 YYNGEE. The CDR3 loop is CASSSLYGQVADTQYF. As DNA, the CDR3 is TGTGCCAGCAGCTCGCTTTATGGCCAGGTCGCAGATACGCAGTATTTT.

This clone was observed once. The chain employs TRBV27 and TRBJ1-3; D is ambiguous. The CDR3 consists of 15 residues. Trimming left V 0 bases short and J 1 base short, with 7 bases between. The V gene's germline CDR1 is MNHEY and CDR2 SMNVEV (reference sequence). CDR3 sequence: CASSLSGVSGNTIYF. For the CDR3, the DNA is TGTGCCAGCAGTTTATCCGGGGTTTCTGGAAACACCATATATTTT.

The rearrangement uses TRBV19 and TRBJ1-5; unclear D gene. The length of the CDR3 is 16 residues. Trimming took 3 bases from V and 0 from J, leaving 12 bases between them. From germline, CDR1 is LNHDA and CDR2 SQIVND (reference sequence). The CDR3 DNA follows: TGTGCCAGTAGTATGGCAACACCGTATAGCAATCAGCCCCAGCATTTT. Translation: CASSMATPYSNQPQHF.

This clone was detected once. The V call is TRBV9, the J call TRBJ2-7; TRBD1 matches 7 bases. This CDR3 has 14 residues. V trimming: 4 bases; J trimming: 2 bases; junction bases outside the gene matches: 6. Germline V gives CDR1 SGDLS, CDR2 YYNGEE. The CDR3 DNA reads TGTGCCAGCAGCCCCGGGGACAGAACCTACGAGCAGTACTTC. As protein: CASSPGDRTYEQYF.

This sequence joins TRBV4-3 and TRBJ1-6; D not resolved. Germline V gene sequence: CDR1 LGHNA, CDR2 YSLEER. The CDR3 extends over 16 amino acids. Trimming stripped 1 base from V and 9 bases from J, with 16 bases between. In DNA form, the CDR3 reads TGCGCCAGCAGCCAAGCACAGCCCACCAGCGGTTCACCCCTCCACTTT. This gives the protein CASSQAQPTSGSPLHF.

There are a few counts of this clone. The rearrangement joins TRBV11-2 to TRBJ2-1, with 12 bases identical to TRBD2. CDR1 and CDR2 from the germline V gene are SGHAT and FQNNGV. Losses at the gene ends were 5 bases for V and 3 bases for J; bases not matched to a gene: 8. CDR3 length: 17 residues. This CDR3 is CASSPRRTSGIYNEQFF. The CDR3, as DNA: TGTGCCAGCAGCCCGCGACGGACTAGCGGGATCTACAATGAGCAGTTCTTC.

The chain couples TRBV5-8 to TRBJ1-5; D is possibly TRBD1 (6 bases). CDR1 and CDR2 (germline): SGHTS, YDEGEE. The V and J ends lost 4 bases and 0 bases respectively, with 14 bases between them. The CDR3 contains 16 residues. CDR3 in amino acids: CASSIGQIYSNQPQHF. CDR3 bases: TGTGCCAGCAGCATAGGACAGATCTATAGCAATCAGCCCCAGCATTTT.

V is TRBV25-1 and J is TRBJ2-1; TRBD2 is a possible D gene (6 bases). CDR3 length: 15 residues. Germline CDR1 MGHDK, CDR2 SYGVNS. Trimming cost V 4 bases and J 2 bases, with 12 bases left between them. CDR3 in DNA: TGTGCCAGCAGTGGGGGGGACTCTCCCTACAATGAGCAGTTCTTC. Protein: CASSGGDSPYNEQFF.